The 25 T cell receptor beta chains listed next were all sequenced from one sample in a study of T cells in women clearing cervical HPV infection. Clones were sequenced by immunoSEQ multiplex PCR, and TCRdb holds only the in-frame ones, with some missing. Seen in this sample are tens of thousands of clones; the ten most common clones hold around 3.1%. Sequenced material: blood buffy coat. Receptors were obtained from a woman aged 18 to 75 with a cervical HPV16 infection that either progressed to CIN3+ or cleared (not recorded which).

With respect to this clone: Read coverage stops 3 residues before the CDR3 terminus; the germline J gene supplies the remainder. The V call is TRBV7-2, the J call TRBJ1-1; unclear D gene. The CDR3 is 12 residues long. Between the trimmed V and J ends, which lost 5 bases and 6 bases, there was a span of 10 bases. Germline CDR1 is SGHTA and CDR2 is FQGNSA. The covered CDR3 bases are TGTGCCAGCAGCAAGAGAAAGGCTGAA. It translates to CASSKRKAE. The CDR3 reads in full as CASSKRKAEAFF. Using reference TRBV7-2 and TRBJ1-1 for the parts outside the CDR3, the full variable domain is GAGVSQSPSNKVTEKGKDVELRCDPISGHTALYWYRQSLGQGLEFLIYFQGNSAPDKSGLPSDRFSAERTGGSVSTLTIQRTQQEDSAVYLCASSKRKAEAFFGQGTRLTVV.

Comments on this clone: Coverage ceases 3 residues before the CDR3 finishes, and the germline J gene fills in the end. The J gene is TRBJ1-2, the V gene TRBV5-1; D gene ambiguous. CDR1 and CDR2 from the germline V gene are SGHRS and YFSETQ. The CDR3 consists of 17 residues. The DNA read from the CDR3 is TGCGCCAGCAGCTTGGTCGGCAGCCTAGTAGCCAAAAACATC. It encodes CASSLVGSLVAKNI. The whole CDR3 protein reads CASSLVGSLVAKNIYTF.

To note about this clone: The read falls 3 residues short of the CDR3 end, and the missing part is taken from the germline J gene. Other DNA sequences in this sample translate to the same CDR3. The V call is TRBV18, the J call TRBJ1-4; TRBD1 aligns across 9 bases. The CDR3 totals 13 residues. Germline values: CDR1 KGHSH, CDR2 LQKENI. The V and J ends lost 6 bases and 5 bases, in that order; junction bases with no gene match: 1. CDR3 DNA (partial): TGTGCCAGCTCCGGGACAGGGAATGAAAAA. This codes for CASSGTGNEK. The whole CDR3 sequence reads CASSGTGNEKLFF.

Turning to this clone: The missing CDR3 end, 3 residues past where the read stops, is filled in from the germline J gene. The chain employs TRBV7-2 and TRBJ1-2, with 7 bases that match TRBD1. The CDR3 length is 15 residues. Per the germline V gene, CDR1 is SGHTA and CDR2 is FQGNSA. The V segment lost 2 bases and the J segment 4 bases; nucleotides outside the gene matches: 7. The DNA read from the CDR3 is TGTGCCAGCAGCTTAAGAGGGGGCGGGAGCTATGGC. Translated, it gives CASSLRGGGSYG. The whole CDR3 is CASSLRGGGSYGYTF.

As regards this clone: The read gets to within 3 residues of the CDR3 end, and the germline J gene fills in the rest. The V gene is TRBV29-1, the J gene TRBJ2-7, with 9 bases fitting TRBD1. The V segment lost 6 bases and the J segment 4 bases; nucleotides outside the gene matches: 7. This CDR3 is 13 amino acids long. Germline V gives CDR1 SQVTM, CDR2 ANQGSEA. Partial CDR3 DNA: TGCAGCGTGGCAACAGGGGGCCGATACGAG. Translated, it gives CSVATGGRYE. The whole CDR3 protein reads CSVATGGRYEQYF.

CDR3 bases read: TGTGCTAGTGGTCTAAACCTCGGGGAG. Encoded protein: CASGLNLGE. The CDR3 as a whole reads CASGLNLGELFF. This chain connects TRBV12-5 to TRBJ2-2; no definite D call. The read is 3 residues too short to cover the CDR3 end, so that end is filled in from the germline J gene. The germline V gene encodes CDR1 LGHNT and CDR2 FRNRAP. The CDR3 is made up of 12 amino acids. Trimming removed 5 bases from V and 7 bases from J, with 8 bases in between.

As for this clone: The read ends 3 residues before the CDR3 terminus; that terminus is restored from the germline J gene. The J gene is TRBJ1-1, the V gene TRBV23-1; D is uncertain. TRBV23-1 is an ORF, with its function uncertain. The CDR3 extends over 16 amino acids. Trimming took 0 bases from V and 1 from J, leaving 12 bases between them. CDR3 DNA, as far as it was read: TGCGCCAGCAGTCAATCGAGTGAGGGCTGGAACACTGAA. Translated, it gives CASSQSSEGWNTE. The whole CDR3 protein reads CASSQSSEGWNTEAFF.

This CDR3 is CASSSHLTGNAEAFF. The sequenced CDR3 bases are TGTGCCAGCAGCTCACACCTGACAGGGAATGCTGAA. The chain couples TRBV7-2 to TRBJ1-1; 7 bases align to TRBD1. The sequenced fragment ends 3 residues before the CDR3 boundary, so the rest is inferred from the germline J gene. J lost 6 bases, V lost 4 bases, and 11 bases had no gene match. CDR1 and CDR2 (germline): SGHTA, FQGNSA. The CDR3 is made up of 15 amino acids.

As concerns this clone: The CDR3 end lies 3 residues beyond the end of the read and is filled in from the germline J gene. V and J are TRBV2 and TRBJ2-3; the match to TRBD2 covers 10 bases. The CDR3 runs to 16 residues. Germline values: CDR1 SNHLY, CDR2 FYNNEI. Germline trimming cut 6 bases from V and 5 bases from J; bases unmatched to any gene: 11. The CDR3 spells CASRGILAGRGDTQYF. CDR3 bases read: TGTGCCAGCAGGGGGATACTAGCGGGGCGGGGAGATACG. The full variable domain, in which reference TRBV2 and TRBJ2-3 provide the parts outside the CDR3, is EPEVTQTPSHQVTQMGQEVILRCVPISNHLYFYWYRQILGQKVEFLVSFYNNEISEKSEIFDDQFSVERPDGSNFTLKIRSTKLEDSAMYFCASRGILAGRGDTQYFGPGTRLTVL.

On this clone: The DNA ends 3 residues before the CDR3 does, and the rest of the CDR3 is filled in from the germline J gene. The chain recombines TRBV7-6 with TRBJ1-1; a weak D match, TRBD1 (5 bases). Trimming removed 5 bases from V and 7 bases from J, with 14 bases in between. This CDR3 comprises 13 residues. From germline, CDR1 is SGHVS and CDR2 FNYEAQ. The CDR3 region is CASSAEQGFEAFF. The sequenced part of the CDR3 DNA is TGTGCCAGCAGCGCAGAGCAGGGTTTTGAA.

With respect to this clone: The read ends 3 residues shy of where the CDR3 ends; the end is completed using the germline J gene. J is TRBJ2-3 and V is TRBV5-1; no clear D. Germline lookup yields CDR1 SGHRS and CDR2 YFSETQ. The CDR3 totals 13 residues. The CDR3 region is CASSLVGRETQYF. CDR3 DNA (partial): TGCGCCAGCAGCTTGGTAGGGCGAGAGACG. Filled out from reference TRBV5-1 and TRBJ2-3, the complete variable domain reads KAGVTQTPRYLIKTRGQQVTLSCSPISGHRSVSWYQQTPGQGLQFLFEYFSETQRNKGNFPGRFSGRQFSNSRSEMNVSTLELGDSALYLCASSLVGRETQYFGPGTRLTVL.

Regarding this clone: Read sequence stops 3 residues before the CDR3 end, and the germline J gene provides the missing end. The gene calls are TRBV18 and TRBJ1-2, with a tentative D call TRBD1 (6 bases). Germline V gives CDR1 KGHSH, CDR2 LQKENI. The CDR3 totals 14 residues. Trimming took 3 bases from V and 7 from J, leaving 15 bases between them. The part of the CDR3 DNA that was read is TGTGCCAGCTCACCTTCTGACAGGAACAGTGGC. Protein product: CASSPSDRNSG. The whole CDR3 is CASSPSDRNSGYTF.

To note about this clone: The read ends 3 residues before the CDR3 terminus; that terminus is restored from the germline J gene. The genes are TRBV29-1 and TRBJ2-1; TRBD2 matches 10 bases. This CDR3 spans 14 amino acids. The V gene end was trimmed by 6 bases and the J gene end by 4 bases; junction bases not matched to a gene: 6. CDR1 and CDR2 from the germline V gene are SQVTM and ANQGSEA. The CDR3 loop is CSVLGLAEYNEQFF. The sequenced CDR3 bases are TGCAGCGTACTCGGACTAGCGGAATACAATGAG.

Note on this clone: The sequenced fragment ends 3 residues before the CDR3 boundary, so the rest is inferred from the germline J gene. The chain combines TRBV18 with TRBJ2-1; 13 positions agree with TRBD2. V gave up 6 bases and J gave up 1 base; unmatched junction bases: 15. CDR1 KGHSH and CDR2 LQKENI come from the germline V gene. The CDR3 sequence is 20 residues long. CDR3 region: CASSPTLPGLAGTSYNEQFF. The part of the CDR3 DNA that was read is TGTGCCAGCTCCCCAACCTTACCGGGACTAGCGGGGACTTCCTACAATGAG.

Comment on this clone: The CDR3 is cut off 3 residues early in the read; its end comes from the germline J gene. V usage is TRBV19 and J usage is TRBJ1-2, with a possible D match to TRBD1 (6 bases). The CDR3 is made up of 16 amino acids. Germline V gene data show CDR1 as LNHDA and CDR2 as SQIVND (reference sequence). The CDR3 loop is CASSIRAGGRRDTYTF. The sequenced part of the CDR3 DNA is TGTGCCAGTAGTATAAGAGCGGGGGGCCGGAGGGATACC.

To note about this clone: The CDR3 end lies 3 residues beyond the end of the read and is filled in from the germline J gene. The chain has TRBV10-2 and TRBJ1-1; the match to TRBD1 covers 7 bases. The CDR3 is 14 residues long. J gave up 5 bases and V 7 bases, and 10 bases lay outside the gene matches. CDR1 WSHSY and CDR2 SAAADI come from the germline V gene. The CDR3 sequence is CASIKGGAGTEAFF. The part of the CDR3 DNA that was read is TGCGCCAGCATCAAAGGGGGCGCCGGGACTGAA.

A word on this clone: The CDR3 is cut off 3 residues early in the read; its end comes from the germline J gene. This chain connects TRBV5-1 to TRBJ1-2, with a possible D match to TRBD1 (6 bases). The V end lost 4 bases, the J end lost 4 bases, and 17 bases lay between the germline ends. This CDR3 has 15 amino acids. Germline V gene lookup returns CDR1 SGHRS and CDR2 YFSETQ. The sequenced CDR3 bases are TGCGCCAGCAGCCTACAGAGACAGGAAGGCTATGGC. Encoded protein: CASSLQRQEGYG. From start to end, the CDR3 is CASSLQRQEGYGYTF.

Worth noting for this clone: The read is 3 residues too short to cover the CDR3 end, so that end is filled in from the germline J gene. This chain links TRBV5-1 with TRBJ2-1, with a weak D call TRBD2 (6 bases). This CDR3 is built from 15 residues. The V gene's germline CDR1 is SGHRS and CDR2 YFSETQ. Trimming took 0 bases from V and 2 from J, leaving 9 bases between them. This chain's CDR3 is CASSLEGGAYNEQFF. The part of the CDR3 DNA that was read is TGCGCCAGCAGCTTGGAGGGCGGGGCCTACAATGAG. The variable domain in full, completed from reference TRBV5-1 and TRBJ2-1, reads KAGVTQTPRYLIKTRGQQVTLSCSPISGHRSVSWYQQTPGQGLQFLFEYFSETQRNKGNFPGRFSGRQFSNSRSEMNVSTLELGDSALYLCASSLEGGAYNEQFFGPGTRLTVL.

As to this clone: The read ends 3 residues before the CDR3 terminus; that terminus is restored from the germline J gene. The chain links TRBV5-5 to TRBJ1-2; the D is unclear. The germline V gene has CDR1 SGHKS and CDR2 YYEKEE (reference sequence). Trimming removed 0 bases from V and 7 bases from J, with 13 bases in between. This CDR3 is 14 amino acids long. CDR3 loop: CASSLGRSFSGYTF. The DNA read from the CDR3 is TGTGCCAGCAGCTTGGGCAGGTCGTTTTCTGGC.

For this clone: The read stops 3 residues short of the end of the CDR3; the missing end is completed from the germline J gene. The V and J genes are TRBV20-1 and TRBJ1-6; D not resolved. The V and J ends lost 5 bases and 0 bases respectively, with 14 bases between them. Germline V lookup: CDR1 DFQATT, CDR2 SNEGSKA (reference sequence). CDR3 length: 16 amino acids. The CDR3 here is CSAQRQRSSYNSPLHF. The CDR3 DNA, read in part, is TGCAGTGCTCAAAGACAACGAAGCTCCTATAATTCACCC.

Notes on this clone: The observed sequence ends 3 residues before the CDR3 terminus, with the missing tail filled in from the germline J gene. The chain has TRBV10-3 and TRBJ1-5; D unclear. This CDR3 is 16 amino acids long. The germline V gene encodes CDR1 ENHRY and CDR2 SYGVKD. Between the trimmed V and J ends, which lost 2 bases and 4 bases, there was a span of 15 bases. CDR3 DNA, as far as it was read: TGTGCCATCAGTGAGACCGATATAGGAGGGAATCAGCCC. Translating it yields CAISETDIGGNQP. The full CDR3 reads CAISETDIGGNQPQHF.

Remarks on this clone: Read coverage stops 3 residues before the CDR3 terminus; the germline J gene supplies the remainder. The chain uses TRBV20-1 and TRBJ1-2, with a tentative D call TRBD1 (5 bases). The CDR3 loop spans 12 amino acids. Germline V gives CDR1 DFQATT, CDR2 SNEGSKA (reference sequence). The sequenced part of the CDR3 DNA is TGCATCGCTAGCGGACAAGACGGCGGC. It specifies CIASGQDGG. The CDR3 reads in full as CIASGQDGGYTF.

As regards this clone: The CDR3 end is not reached by the read, which stops 3 residues before it; the germline J gene fills it in. The rearrangement joins TRBV19 to TRBJ1-1; D possibly corresponds to TRBD1 (5 bases). V lost 5 bases, J lost 4 bases, and 11 bases lay in between. The CDR3 spans 13 residues. The V gene's germline CDR1 is LNHDA and CDR2 SQIVND (reference sequence). The CDR3 loop reads CASSAQVFTEAFF. The DNA read from the CDR3 is TGTGCCAGTAGTGCACAGGTCTTCACTGAA.

Note on this clone: Read sequence stops 3 residues before the CDR3 end, and the germline J gene provides the missing end. This sequence joins TRBV27 and TRBJ2-1, with D possibly being TRBD1 (6 bases). Between the trimmed V and J ends, which lost 5 bases and 7 bases, there was a span of 12 bases. The CDR3 runs to 13 residues. Germline V CDR1 and CDR2: MNHEY, SMNVEV (reference sequence). Partial CDR3 DNA: TGTGCCAGCAGTCTTACAGGGTCAAATGAG. Protein sequence: CASSLTGSNE. The full CDR3 protein reads CASSLTGSNEQFF.

Details on this clone: The read ends 3 residues before the CDR3 terminus; that terminus is restored from the germline J gene. The V and J genes are TRBV2 and TRBJ2-5; 9 bases match TRBD1. V lost 7 bases to trimming and J lost 7 bases; unmatched junction nucleotides: 13. The germline V gene has CDR1 SNHLY and CDR2 FYNNEI. The CDR3 consists of 15 residues. CDR3: CASMLPGQGSWTQYF. CDR3 DNA (partial): TGTGCCAGCATGCTCCCGGGACAGGGAAGTTGGACC.